This TCR beta chain was documented in a study of blood T cell repertoires in COVID-19. The wider study: Collection of acute and convalescent COVID-19 samples took place in the United States, Italy and Spain. Nucleic acid was either cDNA or gDNA, and it came from T cells, B-cell-depleted T cells, or PBMCs.

V lost 5 bases, J lost 1 base, and 8 bases lay in between. CDR1 is KGHSH, CDR2 LQKENI, per germline. The CDR3 consists of 13 residues. Authors' analysis steps: Amplification of reference gene primers was used by the study to estimate nucleated cell counts. Profiling relied on immunoSEQ multiplex PCR, and the TCRdb table lists in-frame clones only, not all of them. The V and J calls and the clone size are those of that table, but D and trimming were determined from the DNA. The repertoire holds over 150,000 clones, about 88% seen once, with 8.3% in the top ten. The count of this clone is one. One Seattle source followed patients from active infection through their disease course.

The specimen was peripheral blood. The chain has TRBV18 and TRBJ1-1; tentative D call: TRBD1 (5 bases). This receptor was obtained from a woman in her fifties or sixties with COVID-19, enrolled during active disease. The CDR3 region has the DNA TGTGCCAGCTCATCCACAGGGAACACTGAAGCTTTCTTT. This translates into CASSSTGNTEAFF.